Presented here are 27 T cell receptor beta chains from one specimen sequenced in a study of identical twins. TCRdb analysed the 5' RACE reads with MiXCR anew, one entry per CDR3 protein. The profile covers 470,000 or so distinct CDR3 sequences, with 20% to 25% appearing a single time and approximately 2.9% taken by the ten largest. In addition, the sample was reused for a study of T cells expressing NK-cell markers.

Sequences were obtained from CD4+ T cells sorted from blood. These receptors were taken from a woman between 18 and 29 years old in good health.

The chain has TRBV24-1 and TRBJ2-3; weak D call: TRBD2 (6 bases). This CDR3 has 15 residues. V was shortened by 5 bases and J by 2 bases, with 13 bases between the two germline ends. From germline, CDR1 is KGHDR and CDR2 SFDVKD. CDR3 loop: CATSGGSGYTDTQYF. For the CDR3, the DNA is TGTGCCACCAGTGGCGGTAGCGGATACACAGATACGCAGTATTTT.

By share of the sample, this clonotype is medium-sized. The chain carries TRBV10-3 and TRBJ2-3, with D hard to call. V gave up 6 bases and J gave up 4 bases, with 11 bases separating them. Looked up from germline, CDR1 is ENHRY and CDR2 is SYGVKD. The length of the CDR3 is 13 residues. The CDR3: CAISPGGSDTQYF. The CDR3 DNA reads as TGTGCCATCAGCCCCGGCGGATCAGATACGCAGTATTTT.

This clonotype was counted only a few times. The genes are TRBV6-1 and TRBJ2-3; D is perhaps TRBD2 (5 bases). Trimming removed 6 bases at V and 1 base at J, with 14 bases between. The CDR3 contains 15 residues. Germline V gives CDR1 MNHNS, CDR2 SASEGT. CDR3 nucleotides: TGTGCCAGCAGACGGGGTGGAAGTGGCACAGATACGCAGTATTTT. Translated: CASRRGGSGTDTQYF.

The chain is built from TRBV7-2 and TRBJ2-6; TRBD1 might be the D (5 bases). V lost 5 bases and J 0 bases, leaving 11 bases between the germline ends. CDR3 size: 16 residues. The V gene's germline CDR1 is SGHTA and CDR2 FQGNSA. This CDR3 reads CASSVWTSSGANVLTF. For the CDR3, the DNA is TGTGCCAGCAGCGTATGGACAAGCTCTGGGGCCAACGTCCTGACTTTC.

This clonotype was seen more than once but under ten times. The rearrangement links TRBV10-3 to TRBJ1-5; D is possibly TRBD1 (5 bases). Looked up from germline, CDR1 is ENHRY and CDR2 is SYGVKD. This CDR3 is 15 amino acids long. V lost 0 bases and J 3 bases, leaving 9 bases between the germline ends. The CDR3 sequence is CAISESSGLNQPQHF. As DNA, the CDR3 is TGTGCCATCAGTGAGTCATCGGGGCTCAATCAGCCCCAGCATTTT.

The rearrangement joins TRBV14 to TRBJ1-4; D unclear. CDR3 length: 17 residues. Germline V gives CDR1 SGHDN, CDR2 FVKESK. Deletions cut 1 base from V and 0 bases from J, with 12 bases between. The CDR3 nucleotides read TGTGCCAGCAGCCAAGGTTTTGGGTTAACAACTAATGAAAAACTGTTTTTT. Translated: CASSQGFGLTTNEKLFF.

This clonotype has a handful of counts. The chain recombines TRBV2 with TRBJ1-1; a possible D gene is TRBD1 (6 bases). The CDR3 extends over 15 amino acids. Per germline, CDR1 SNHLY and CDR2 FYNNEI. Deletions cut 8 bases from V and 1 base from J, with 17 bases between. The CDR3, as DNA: TGTGCCAGCCCCCGGGGGGGCAGGGGGAACACTGAAGCTTTCTTT. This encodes CASPRGGRGNTEAFF.

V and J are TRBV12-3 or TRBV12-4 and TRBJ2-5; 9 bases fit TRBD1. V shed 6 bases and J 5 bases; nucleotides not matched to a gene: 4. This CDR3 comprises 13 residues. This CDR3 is CASRWTGVETQYF. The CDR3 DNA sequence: TGTGCCAGCAGGTGGACAGGGGTCGAGACCCAGTACTTC.

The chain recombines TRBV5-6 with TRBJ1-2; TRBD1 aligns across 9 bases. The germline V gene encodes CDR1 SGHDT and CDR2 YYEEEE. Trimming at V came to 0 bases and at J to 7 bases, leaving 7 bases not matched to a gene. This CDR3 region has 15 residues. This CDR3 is CASSLEPQGASGYTF. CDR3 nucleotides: TGTGCCAGCAGCTTGGAACCACAGGGGGCTAGTGGCTACACCTTC. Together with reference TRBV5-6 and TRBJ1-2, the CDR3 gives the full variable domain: DAGVTQSPTHLIKTRGQQVTLRCSPKSGHDTVSWYQQALGQGPQFIFQYYEEEERQRGNFPDRFSGHQFPNYSSELNVNALLLGDSALYLCASSLEPQGASGYTFGSGTRLTVV.

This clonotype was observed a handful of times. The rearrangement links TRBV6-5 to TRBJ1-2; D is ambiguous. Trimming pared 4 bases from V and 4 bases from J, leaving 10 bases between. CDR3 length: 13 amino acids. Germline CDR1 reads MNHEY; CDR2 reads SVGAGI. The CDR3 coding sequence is TGTGCCAGCAGTTCCCACCGGCTCTATGGCTACACCTTC. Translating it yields CASSSHRLYGYTF.

For the CDR3, the DNA is TGTGCCAGCAGTTCACCAACCAGGGAGGTTAACTATGGCTACACCTTC. Its translation: CASSSPTREVNYGYTF. The chain couples TRBV5-4 to TRBJ1-2; D is possibly TRBD1 (5 bases). This CDR3 is 16 amino acids long. Germline loops: CDR1 SGHNT, CDR2 YYREEE (reference sequence). With 5 bases removed from V and 1 base from J, the gap between germline ends came to 18 bases.

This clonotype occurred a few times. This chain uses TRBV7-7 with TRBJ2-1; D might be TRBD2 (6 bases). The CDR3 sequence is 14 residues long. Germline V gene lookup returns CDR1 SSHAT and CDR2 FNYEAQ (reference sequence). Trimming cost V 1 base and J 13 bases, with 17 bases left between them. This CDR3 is CASSLGTSSSTQFF. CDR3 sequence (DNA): TGTGCCAGCAGCTTAGGCACTAGCTCCAGTACTCAGTTCTTC.

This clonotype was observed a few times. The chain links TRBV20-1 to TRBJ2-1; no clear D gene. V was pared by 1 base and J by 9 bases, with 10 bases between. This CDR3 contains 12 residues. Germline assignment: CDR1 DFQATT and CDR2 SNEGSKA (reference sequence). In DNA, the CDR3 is TGCAGTGCTAGAGGTCCTGCTGTTGAGCAGTTCTTC. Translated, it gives CSARGPAVEQFF.

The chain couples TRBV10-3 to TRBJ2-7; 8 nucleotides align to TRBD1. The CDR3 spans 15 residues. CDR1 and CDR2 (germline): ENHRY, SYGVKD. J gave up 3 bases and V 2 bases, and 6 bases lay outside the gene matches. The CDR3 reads CAISEGGQEVYEQYF. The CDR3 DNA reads TGTGCCATCAGTGAGGGGGGACAGGAGGTCTACGAGCAGTACTTC.

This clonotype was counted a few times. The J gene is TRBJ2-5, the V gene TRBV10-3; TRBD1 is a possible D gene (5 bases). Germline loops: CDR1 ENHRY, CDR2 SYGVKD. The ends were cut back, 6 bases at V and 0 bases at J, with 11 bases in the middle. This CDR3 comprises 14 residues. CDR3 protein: CAIRGQAYQETQYF. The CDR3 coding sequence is TGTGCCATCAGAGGACAAGCCTACCAAGAGACCCAGTACTTC.

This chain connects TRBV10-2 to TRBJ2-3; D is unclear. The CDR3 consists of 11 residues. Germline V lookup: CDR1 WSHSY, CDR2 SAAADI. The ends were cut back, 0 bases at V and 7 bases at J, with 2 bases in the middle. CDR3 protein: CASSESHTQYF. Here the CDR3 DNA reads TGCGCCAGCAGTGAGTCCCATACGCAGTATTTT.

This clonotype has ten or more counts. The CDR3 loop is CASSLKDRADNEQFF. CDR3 nucleotides: TGTGCCAGCAGCTTAAAGGACAGGGCAGACAATGAGCAGTTCTTC. This chain links TRBV7-2 with TRBJ2-1; TRBD1 aligns across 8 bases. The V gene's germline CDR1 is SGHTA and CDR2 FQGNSA. V gave up 2 bases and J gave up 5 bases; unmatched junction bases: 5. The CDR3 loop spans 15 amino acids.

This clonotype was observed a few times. The CDR3 loop reads CSAFRLSQETQYF. The CDR3 DNA is TGCAGTGCCTTCCGACTGTCTCAAGAGACCCAGTACTTC. V gene TRBV20-1 combines with J gene TRBJ2-5; D is unresolved. V lost 6 bases, J lost 2 bases, and 13 bases lay in between. The CDR3 runs to 13 residues. Germline lookup yields CDR1 DFQATT and CDR2 SNEGSKA (reference sequence).

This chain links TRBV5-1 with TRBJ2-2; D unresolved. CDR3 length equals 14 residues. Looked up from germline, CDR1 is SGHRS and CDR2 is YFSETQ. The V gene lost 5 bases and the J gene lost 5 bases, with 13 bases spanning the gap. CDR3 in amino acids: CASSAPVGTGELFF. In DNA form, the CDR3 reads TGCGCCAGCAGTGCTCCGGTCGGAACCGGGGAGCTGTTTTTT. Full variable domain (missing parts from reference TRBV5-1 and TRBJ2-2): KAGVTQTPRYLIKTRGQQVTLSCSPISGHRSVSWYQQTPGQGLQFLFEYFSETQRNKGNFPGRFSGRQFSNSRSEMNVSTLELGDSALYLCASSAPVGTGELFFGEGSRLTVL.

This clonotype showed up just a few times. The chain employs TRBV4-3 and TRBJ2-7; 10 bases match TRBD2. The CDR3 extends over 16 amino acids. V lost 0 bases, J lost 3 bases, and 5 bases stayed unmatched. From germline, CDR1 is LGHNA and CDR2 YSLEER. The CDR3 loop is CASSQDVLAGVYEQYF. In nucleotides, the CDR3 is TGCGCCAGCAGCCAAGATGTCCTAGCGGGAGTCTACGAGCAGTACTTC.

The CDR3, as DNA: TGCAGTGCTCCCCCCCCCGCGGGGGGGTGGAATGAGCAGTTCTTC. Its translation: CSAPPPAGGWNEQFF. The chain has TRBV20-1 and TRBJ2-1; 9 bases are shared with TRBD2. There are 15 residues in the CDR3. Germline CDR1 DFQATT, CDR2 SNEGSKA (reference sequence). V was clipped by 5 bases and J by 7 bases; unmatched bases: 12.

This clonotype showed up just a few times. The CDR3 DNA sequence: TGTGCCAGCAGCGCGTCCTTGAACTCACCCCTCCACTTT. This codes for CASSASLNSPLHF. The chain is built from TRBV5-6 and TRBJ1-6; no firm D call. The CDR3 loop spans 13 amino acids. The germline CDR1 and CDR2 sequences are SGHDT and YYEEEE. V shed 4 bases and J shed 10 bases, with 12 bases lying between them.

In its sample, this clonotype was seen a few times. Written as DNA, the CDR3 is TGCAGTGCTGCGACCTGGGACAGGGGGTCCTATGGCTACACCTTC. Translating gives CSAATWDRGSYGYTF. V usage is TRBV20-1 and J usage is TRBJ1-2, with 11 bases fitting TRBD1. V shed 5 bases, J shed 4 bases, and the junction held 9 bases outside the gene matches. The length of the CDR3 is 15 residues. Germline lookup yields CDR1 DFQATT and CDR2 SNEGSKA (reference sequence).

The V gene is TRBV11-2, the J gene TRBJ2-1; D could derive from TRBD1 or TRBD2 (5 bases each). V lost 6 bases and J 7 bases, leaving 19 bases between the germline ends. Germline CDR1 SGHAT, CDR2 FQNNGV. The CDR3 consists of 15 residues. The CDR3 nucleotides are TGTGCCAGCAGTTTGTCGCTGGGACCCCAGAATGAGCAGTTCTTC. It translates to CASSLSLGPQNEQFF. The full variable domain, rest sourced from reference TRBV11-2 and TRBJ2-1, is EAGVAQSPRYKIIEKRQSVAFWCNPISGHATLYWYQQILGQGPKLLIQFQNNGVVDDSQLPKDRFSAERLKGVDSTLKIQPAKLEDSAVYLCASSLSLGPQNEQFFGPGTRLTVL.

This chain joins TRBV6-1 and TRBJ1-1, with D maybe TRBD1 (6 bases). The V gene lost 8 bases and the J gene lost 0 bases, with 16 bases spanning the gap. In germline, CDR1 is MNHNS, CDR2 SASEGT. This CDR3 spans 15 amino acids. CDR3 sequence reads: CASSDLDSMNTEAFF. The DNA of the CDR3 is TGTGCCAGCTCGGACCTGGACAGTATGAACACTGAAGCTTTCTTT.

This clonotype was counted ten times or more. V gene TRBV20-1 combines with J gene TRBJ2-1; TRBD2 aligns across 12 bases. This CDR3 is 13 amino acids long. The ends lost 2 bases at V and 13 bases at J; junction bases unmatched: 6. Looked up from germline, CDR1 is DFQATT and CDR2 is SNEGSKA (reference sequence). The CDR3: CSARPLAGGGQFF. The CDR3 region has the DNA TGCAGTGCTAGACCACTAGCGGGGGGCGGACAGTTCTTC.

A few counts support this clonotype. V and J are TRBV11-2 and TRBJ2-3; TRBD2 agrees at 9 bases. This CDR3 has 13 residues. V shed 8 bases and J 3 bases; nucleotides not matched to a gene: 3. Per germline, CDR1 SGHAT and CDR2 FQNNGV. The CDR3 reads CASGLAGTDTQYF. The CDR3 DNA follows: TGTGCCAGCGGGCTAGCGGGAACAGATACGCAGTATTTT.